This TCR beta chain was recorded in a study of T-cell reconstitution after alpha-beta-depleted transplantation in children (dated by TCRdb to between 2015 and 2016). For the wider study: Using TCR repertoire profiling, the study quantitatively followed how T-cell immune reconstitution unfolded in children after TCRalphabeta/CD19-depleted allogeneic hematopoietic cell transplantation.

Relative to germline, V is 3 bases shorter and J is 7 bases shorter, with 15 bases between their ends. CDR1 and CDR2 are read off the germline V gene as LGHNA and YSLEER. Counted from cysteine to phenylalanine, this CDR3 has 15 amino acids. The only DNA kept is the CDR3, 45 bases in frame from the first base. The method behind the library was PCR. TCRdb records Illumina HiSeq 2500 as the sequencer. To normalize quantification of the TCRbeta repertoire, the TCR libraries were built with molecular barcoding that relied on unique molecular identifiers. TCRdb took the public reads, trimmed them with fastp at Q25, ran MiXCR for clone calling and kept in-frame beta chains. One record per CDR3 amino acid sequence lists the most common genes and DNA. Across this sample there are some 600,000 distinct CDR3 sequences, with around 17% seen only once. The ten largest clonotypes hold 1.1% of the sample. On this clonotype: Its antigen remains undetermined. The sample holds no much larger clone one base away, and base qualities are not on file.

Sequenced material: PBMCs from the stem cell graft donor, taken from the stem cell graft. The chain links TRBV4-3 with TRBJ1-4, and the D gene may be TRBD1, 5 bases matching. This TCR derives from a human donor who donated a stem cell graft to a child with acute myeloid leukemia. The DNA is TGCGCCAGCAGCCAGCAGGGTATAGGTGGTGAAAAACTGTTTTTT. Its protein reads: CASSQQGIGGEKLFF.